This TCR beta chain was found in a study of T cell repertoires in cytomegalovirus infection. Turning to the study itself: Matching HLA type, along with CMV infection, was indicated by public TCR beta signatures. Study-wide findings and caveats: Adding up the frequency of public TCR beta families identified people who carried CMV plus the relevant HLA. HLA-C-restricted CMV clonotypes gave the most frequent clonotype in two of eight donors.

In its sample, this clonotype was seen many times. Its target is not known. TCRdb recomputed calls from the reads with MiXCR, one row per CDR3 protein. The sample has some 220,000 distinct CDR3 sequences; 9% to 15% are singletons. This TCR was sampled from a human donor in good health (CMV status not recorded). Some clones in this sample may be carry-over from other donors' samples. Sequencing input: PBMCs.

The CDR3 is CASSNEPGQGSNTEAFF. The CDR3 nucleotides are TGTGCCAGCAGCAACGAACCGGGACAGGGATCGAACACTGAAGCTTTCTTT. The rearrangement joins TRBV7-9 to TRBJ1-1; 9 bases align to TRBD1. Per germline, CDR1 SEHNR and CDR2 FQNEAQ (reference sequence). There are 17 residues in the CDR3. J lost 1 base, V lost 5 bases, and 11 bases had no gene match.